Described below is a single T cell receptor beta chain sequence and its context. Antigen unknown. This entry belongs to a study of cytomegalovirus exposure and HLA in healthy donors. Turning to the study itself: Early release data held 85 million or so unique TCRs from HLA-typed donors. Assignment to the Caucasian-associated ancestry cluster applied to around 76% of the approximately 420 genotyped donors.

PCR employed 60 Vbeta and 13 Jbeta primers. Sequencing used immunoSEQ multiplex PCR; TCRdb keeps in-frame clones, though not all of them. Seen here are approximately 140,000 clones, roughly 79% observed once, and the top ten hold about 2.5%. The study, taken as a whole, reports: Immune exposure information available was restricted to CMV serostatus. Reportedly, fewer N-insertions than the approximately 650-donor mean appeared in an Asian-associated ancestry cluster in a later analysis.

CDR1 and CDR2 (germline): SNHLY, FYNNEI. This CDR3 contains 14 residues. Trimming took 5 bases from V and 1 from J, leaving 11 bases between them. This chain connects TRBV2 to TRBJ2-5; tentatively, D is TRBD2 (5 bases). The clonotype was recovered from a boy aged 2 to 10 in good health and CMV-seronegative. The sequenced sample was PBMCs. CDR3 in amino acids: CASSPLGSQETQYF. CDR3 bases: TGTGCCAGCAGTCCACTAGGGAGCCAAGAGACCCAGTACTTC.